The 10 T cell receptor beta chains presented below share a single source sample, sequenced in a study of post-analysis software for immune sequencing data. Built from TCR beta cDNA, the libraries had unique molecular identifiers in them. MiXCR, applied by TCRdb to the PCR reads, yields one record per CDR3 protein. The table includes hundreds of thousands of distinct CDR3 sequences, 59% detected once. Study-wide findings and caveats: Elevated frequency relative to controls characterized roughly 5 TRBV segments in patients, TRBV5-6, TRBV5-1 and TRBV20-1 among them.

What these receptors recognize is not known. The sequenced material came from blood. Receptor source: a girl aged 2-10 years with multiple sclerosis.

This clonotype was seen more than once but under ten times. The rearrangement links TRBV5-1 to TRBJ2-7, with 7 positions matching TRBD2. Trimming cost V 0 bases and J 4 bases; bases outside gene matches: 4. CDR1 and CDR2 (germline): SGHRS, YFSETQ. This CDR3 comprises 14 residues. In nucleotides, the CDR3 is TGCGCCAGCAGCTTGGTCGGGGGGTATTACGAGCAGTACTTC. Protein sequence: CASSLVGGYYEQYF.

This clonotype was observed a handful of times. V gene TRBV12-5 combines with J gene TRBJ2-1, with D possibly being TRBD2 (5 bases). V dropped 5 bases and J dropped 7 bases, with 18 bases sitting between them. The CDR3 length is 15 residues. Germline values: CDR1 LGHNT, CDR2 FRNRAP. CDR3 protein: CASGTEGLASNEQFF. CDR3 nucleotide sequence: TGTGCTAGTGGTACCGAAGGGCTAGCTTCAAATGAGCAGTTCTTC.

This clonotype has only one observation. The DNA of the CDR3 is TGTGCCAGCAGCTTGACTAGGCGGCATGAGCAGTTCTTC. Translation gives CASSLTRRHEQFF. V and J are TRBV5-6 and TRBJ2-1, with a possible D match to TRBD2 (5 bases). V was trimmed by 1 base and J by 8 bases, leaving 10 bases between them. The germline V gene encodes CDR1 SGHDT and CDR2 YYEEEE. This CDR3 has 13 residues. Variable domain in full (rest from reference TRBV5-6 and TRBJ2-1): DAGVTQSPTHLIKTRGQQVTLRCSPKSGHDTVSWYQQALGQGPQFIFQYYEEEERQRGNFPDRFSGHQFPNYSSELNVNALLLGDSALYLCASSLTRRHEQFFGPGTRLTVL.

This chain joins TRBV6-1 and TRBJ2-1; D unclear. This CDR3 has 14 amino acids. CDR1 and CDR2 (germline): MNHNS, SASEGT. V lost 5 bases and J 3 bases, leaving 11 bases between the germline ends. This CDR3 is CASSTNRVYNEQFF. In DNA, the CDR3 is TGTGCCAGCAGTACTAACCGGGTCTACAATGAGCAGTTCTTC.

The CDR3 reads CASSLAPGLDNEQFF. The CDR3 nucleotides read TGTGCCAGCAGCTTAGCCCCGGGACTAGACAATGAGCAGTTCTTC. The rearrangement links TRBV7-2 to TRBJ2-1; 8 bases map to TRBD2. The germline V gene has CDR1 SGHTA and CDR2 FQGNSA. This CDR3 is 15 amino acids long. After removal of 0 bases from V and 5 bases from J, the junction contained 3 bases not matched to a gene.

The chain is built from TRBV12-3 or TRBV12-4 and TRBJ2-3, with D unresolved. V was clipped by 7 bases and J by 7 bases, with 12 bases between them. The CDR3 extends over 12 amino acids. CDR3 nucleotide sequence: TGTGCCAGCACCCTCCAAGGGTATACGCAGTATTTT. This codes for CASTLQGYTQYF.

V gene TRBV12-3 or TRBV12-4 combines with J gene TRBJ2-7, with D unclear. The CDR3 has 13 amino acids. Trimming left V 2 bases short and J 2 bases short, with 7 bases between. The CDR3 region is CASSLYGAYEQYF. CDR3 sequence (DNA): TGTGCCAGCAGTTTATACGGTGCCTACGAGCAGTACTTC.

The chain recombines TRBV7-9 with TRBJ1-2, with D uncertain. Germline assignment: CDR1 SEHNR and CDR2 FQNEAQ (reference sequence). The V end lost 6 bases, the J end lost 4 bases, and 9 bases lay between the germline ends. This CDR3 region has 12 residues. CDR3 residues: CASRSTVYGYTF. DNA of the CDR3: TGTGCCAGCAGGTCGACGGTCTATGGCTACACCTTC.

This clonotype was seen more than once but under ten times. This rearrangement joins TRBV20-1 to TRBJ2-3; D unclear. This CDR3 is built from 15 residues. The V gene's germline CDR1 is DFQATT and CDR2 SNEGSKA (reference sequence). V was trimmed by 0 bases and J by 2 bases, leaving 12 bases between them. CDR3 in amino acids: CSARDQLLSTDTQYF. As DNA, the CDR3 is TGCAGTGCTAGAGATCAACTCCTCTCCACAGATACGCAGTATTTT.

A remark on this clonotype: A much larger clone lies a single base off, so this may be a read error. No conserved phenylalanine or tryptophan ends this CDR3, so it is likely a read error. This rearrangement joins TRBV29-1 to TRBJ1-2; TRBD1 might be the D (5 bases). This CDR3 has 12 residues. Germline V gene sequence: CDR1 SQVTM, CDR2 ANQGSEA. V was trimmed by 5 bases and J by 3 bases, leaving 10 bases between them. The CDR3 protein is CSVTGVDYGYTV. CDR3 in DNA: TGCAGCGTTACAGGAGTTGACTATGGCTACACCGTC.